The sequence of this T cell receptor beta chain was determined in a study of blood T cell repertoires in COVID-19. About the research overall: Samples representing acute and convalescent COVID-19 were sourced from the United States, Italy and Spain. The cDNA or gDNA used as material had been derived from T cells, B-cell-depleted T cells, or PBMCs.

In germline, CDR1 is SGHRS, CDR2 YFSETQ. The CDR3 consists of 12 residues. The V and J ends lost 4 bases and 4 bases, in that order; junction bases with no gene match: 0. Per the study methods: The authors estimated nucleated cell counts from reference gene primer amplification. Assay: immunoSEQ multiplex PCR; the TCRdb copy retains only in-frame clones and omits some. V and J calls and clone size are those listed in that table; D and trimming were worked out from the DNA. The table shows fewer than 200,000 clones, with around 83% occurring only once. Followed over time, Seattle patients had been enrolled while infection was active.

The specimen was peripheral blood. The rearrangement uses TRBV5-1 and TRBJ1-2; TRBD1 agrees at 8 bases. The sequence came from an older woman with COVID-19, enrolled during active disease. The CDR3 sequence is CASSTGGYGYTF. CDR3 DNA: TGCGCCAGCAGCACAGGGGGCTATGGCTACACCTTC.